Below are 20 T cell receptor beta chains sequenced from a single sample in a study of long-term antiretroviral therapy in people with HIV (dated by TCRdb to about 2022). Sequencing of the TRB variable region was done with the immunoSEQ hsTCRB v3.0 assay at survey level resolution. TCRdb provides this immuneACCESS table in a form limited to in-frame rearrangements. Some clones are lacking; in checked studies, under half of them reflect an unresolved V gene, and why the rest are absent is not known. A total of tens of thousands of clones appear in this sample, over 75% of them only once. The biggest ten clones account for more than 4.5% of the sample. Sample: unsorted PBMCs, taken 0.3 years after starting antiretroviral therapy. The receptors stem from a man in his fifties with HIV.

The CDR3 sequence is CASSLDAGTPLHF. CDR3 DNA: TGTGCCAGCAGCTTAGATGCAGGGACACCCCTCCACTTT. The J gene is TRBJ1-6, the V gene TRBV11-3; D is perhaps TRBD1 (5 bases). Trimming left V 0 bases short and J 11 bases short, with 8 bases between. The germline V gene has CDR1 SGHNT and CDR2 YENEEA. The CDR3 has 13 amino acids.

This chain joins TRBV7-2 and TRBJ2-7; no clear D gene. The V and J ends lost 2 bases and 3 bases respectively, with 14 bases between them. Germline V gives CDR1 SGHTA, CDR2 FQGNSA. The CDR3 runs 15 residues. In DNA, the CDR3 is TGTGCCAGCAGCTTATCCCCCAACATCAACTACGAGCAGTACTTC. This encodes CASSLSPNINYEQYF.

The genes are TRBV28 and TRBJ2-7; possible D gene TRBD1, 5 bases. The CDR3 is 12 amino acids. CDR1 MDHEN and CDR2 SYDVKM come from the germline V gene. V lost 6 bases, J lost 2 bases, and 8 bases lay in between. CDR3 loop: CASSLRAYEQYF. For the CDR3, the DNA is TGTGCCAGCAGCCTCAGGGCCTACGAGCAGTACTTC.

The chain recombines TRBV28 with TRBJ1-2, with a weak D call TRBD1 (6 bases). CDR3 length equals 14 residues. Deletions cut 4 bases from V and 8 bases from J, with 17 bases between. Germline CDR1 MDHEN, CDR2 SYDVKM. In DNA form, the CDR3 reads TGTGCCAGCAGTTCAGCCTACAGGGTTGACGGCTACACCTTC. The encoded protein is CASSSAYRVDGYTF.

This clone appeared a few times. The chain is built from TRBV5-1 and TRBJ2-3; tentatively, D is TRBD1 (6 bases). CDR3 size: 14 residues. The germline CDR1 and CDR2 sequences are SGHRS and YFSETQ. Trimming left V 6 bases short and J 4 bases short, with 15 bases between. The CDR3 coding sequence is TGCGCCAGCACTTTTACAGGGTCGGCAGATACGCAGTATTTT. It codes for CASTFTGSADTQYF.

This clone was seen once. This chain uses TRBV5-1 with TRBJ2-7, with 12 nucleotides matching TRBD2. V dropped 3 bases and J dropped 2; count of bases not matched to a gene: 0. The CDR3 loop spans 14 amino acids. Germline V CDR1 and CDR2: SGHRS, YFSETQ. The CDR3 sequence: CASSWTSGTYEQYF. The CDR3 region has the DNA TGCGCCAGCAGCTGGACTAGCGGGACCTACGAGCAGTACTTC.

The rearrangement joins TRBV7-9 to TRBJ2-5, with 7 positions matching TRBD1. Germline CDR1 SEHNR, CDR2 FQNEAQ (reference sequence). V lost 5 bases, J lost 1 base, and 4 bases stayed unmatched. This CDR3 has 14 residues. The CDR3 reads CASSRGQFQETQYF. CDR3 sequence (DNA): TGTGCCAGCAGCCGGGGACAGTTCCAAGAGACCCAGTACTTC.

The chain uses TRBV4-1 and TRBJ2-7; D call uncertain. The length of the CDR3 is 14 residues. Germline values: CDR1 MGHRA, CDR2 YSYEKL. Deletions cut 0 bases from V and 2 bases from J, with 8 bases between. CDR3: CASSQEGSPYEQYF. The CDR3 nucleotides read TGCGCCAGCAGCCAAGAGGGTTCTCCCTACGAGCAGTACTTC.

This clone came up once. The V gene is TRBV4-3, the J gene TRBJ1-2; 7 positions match TRBD1. V lost 0 bases, J lost 7 bases, and 11 bases stayed unmatched. Germline V gene lookup returns CDR1 LGHNA and CDR2 YSLEER. There are 16 residues in the CDR3. This CDR3 reads CASSQDGGTEGGGYTF. DNA for the CDR3: TGCGCCAGCAGCCAAGATGGGGGGACAGAAGGGGGTGGCTACACCTTC.

The chain joins TRBV10-1 to TRBJ2-7; perhaps D is TRBD1 or TRBD2 (5 bases each). This CDR3 is built from 16 residues. The V end was cut by 4 bases, the J end by 6 bases, with 22 bases between. Germline V gene sequence: CDR1 WNHNN, CDR2 SYGVQD (reference sequence). Here the CDR3 reads CASSGPPGTDAAEQYF. The CDR3 bases are TGCGCCAGCAGTGGGCCTCCTGGGACCGACGCGGCCGAGCAGTACTTC.

V usage is TRBV19 and J usage is TRBJ2-4; D unresolved. The CDR3 extends over 20 amino acids. Per germline, CDR1 LNHDA and CDR2 SQIVND (reference sequence). V gave up 7 bases and J gave up 0 bases, with 28 bases separating them. The CDR3 spells CASTPRGAWSTFLAKNIQYF. CDR3 sequence (DNA): TGTGCCAGTACCCCCAGAGGTGCTTGGTCCACGTTTTTAGCCAAAAACATTCAGTACTTC.

The gene calls are TRBV7-9 and TRBJ1-5, with D uncertain. Germline assignment: CDR1 SEHNR and CDR2 FQNEAQ (reference sequence). This CDR3 has 15 amino acids. The V gene lost 2 bases and the J gene lost 2 bases, with 10 bases spanning the gap. The CDR3 DNA reads as TGTGCCAGCAGCTTAAAAGGGCCCGGCAATCAGCCCCAGCATTTT. This translates into CASSLKGPGNQPQHF. Full variable domain (remainder filled in from reference TRBV7-9 and TRBJ1-5): DTGVSQNPRHKITKRGQNVTFRCDPISEHNRLYWYRQTLGQGPEFLTYFQNEAQLEKSRLLSDRFSAERPKGSFSTLEIQRTEQGDSAMYLCASSLKGPGNQPQHFGDGTRLSIL.

V usage is TRBV4-3 and J usage is TRBJ2-7; 9 positions match TRBD1. This CDR3 has 16 amino acids. After removal of 4 bases from V and 0 bases from J, the junction contained 7 bases not matched to a gene. The germline gives CDR1 LGHNA, CDR2 YSLEER. CDR3 DNA sequence: TGCGCCAGCAGCCTGAGATGGACAGGGGCCTCCTACGAGCAGTACTTC. Its protein product is CASSLRWTGASYEQYF.

The chain carries TRBV14 and TRBJ1-2; TRBD1 aligns across 8 bases. After removal of 3 bases from V and 4 bases from J, the junction contained 4 bases not matched to a gene. The length of the CDR3 is 14 residues. Germline loops: CDR1 SGHDN, CDR2 FVKESK. Here the CDR3 reads CASSHDRGSYGYTF. In nucleotides, the CDR3 is TGTGCCAGCAGCCACGACAGGGGTTCCTATGGCTACACCTTC.

This clone came up once. The V call is TRBV5-1, the J call TRBJ2-3; the match to TRBD2 covers 14 bases. With 3 bases clipped from V and 2 bases from J, the junction kept 2 bases outside the gene matches. The CDR3 has 16 residues. Germline loops: CDR1 SGHRS, CDR2 YFSETQ. CDR3 residues: CASSWGLAGATDTQYF. CDR3 sequence (DNA): TGCGCCAGCAGCTGGGGACTAGCGGGGGCCACAGATACGCAGTATTTT.

The rearrangement uses TRBV7-6 and TRBJ1-3; D gene unclear. Germline CDR1 SGHVS, CDR2 FNYEAQ. V shed 6 bases and J shed 0 bases, with 9 bases lying between them. The CDR3 runs to 14 residues. The CDR3 is CASRPTPSGNTIYF. CDR3 sequence (DNA): TGTGCCAGCAGACCCACCCCCTCTGGAAACACCATATATTTT.

The rearrangement links TRBV7-2 to TRBJ2-3, with D tentatively TRBD2 (5 bases). Per germline, CDR1 SGHTA and CDR2 FQGNSA. The CDR3 totals 13 residues. V was trimmed by 9 bases and J by 3 bases, leaving 13 bases between them. The CDR3 DNA is TGTGCCAGTGGGGAGACCGTAACAGATACGCAGTATTTT. This translates into CASGETVTDTQYF.

The chain joins TRBV5-1 to TRBJ2-3, with TRBD2 matching 7 bases. The J segment lost 2 bases and the V segment lost 1 base, leaving 10 bases of the junction unmatched. Germline CDR1 SGHRS, CDR2 YFSETQ. There are 17 residues in the CDR3. The CDR3 loop reads CASSLLLYGGNTDTQYF. CDR3 nucleotide sequence: TGCGCCAGCAGCTTGTTACTATACGGGGGGAACACAGATACGCAGTATTTT.

V and J are TRBV19 and TRBJ2-7, with D possibly matching TRBD2 (6 bases). The CDR3 is made up of 13 amino acids. Trimming stripped 4 bases from V and 5 bases from J, with 12 bases between. The V gene's germline CDR1 is LNHDA and CDR2 SQIVND (reference sequence). As DNA, the CDR3 is TGTGCCAGTAGTAGGCGGGGATTCCACGAGCAGTACTTC. Translation gives CASSRRGFHEQYF.

The chain links TRBV25-1 to TRBJ1-2; TRBD1 might be the D (5 bases). The V gene's germline CDR1 is MGHDK and CDR2 SYGVNS. Between the trimmed V and J ends, which lost 3 bases and 4 bases, there was a span of 12 bases. CDR3 size: 14 residues. The CDR3 nucleotides are TGTGCCAGCAGTGAGAGTAGGGGTGGCTATGGCTACACCTTC. Amino acids: CASSESRGGYGYTF.